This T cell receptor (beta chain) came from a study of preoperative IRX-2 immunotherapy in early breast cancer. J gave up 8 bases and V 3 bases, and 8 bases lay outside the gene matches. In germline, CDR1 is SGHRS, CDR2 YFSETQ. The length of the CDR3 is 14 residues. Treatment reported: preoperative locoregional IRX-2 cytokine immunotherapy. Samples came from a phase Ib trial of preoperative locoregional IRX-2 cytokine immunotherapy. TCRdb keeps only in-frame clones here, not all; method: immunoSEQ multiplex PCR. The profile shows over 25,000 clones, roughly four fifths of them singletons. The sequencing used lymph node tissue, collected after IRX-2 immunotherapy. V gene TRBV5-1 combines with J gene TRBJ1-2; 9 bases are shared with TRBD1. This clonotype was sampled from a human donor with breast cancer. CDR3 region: CASSSGQGLGGYTF. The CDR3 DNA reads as TGCGCCAGCAGCTCGGGACAGGGCCTTGGCGGCTACACCTTC.